Each of the 25 T cell receptor beta chains below was sequenced from the same sample in a study of blood T cell repertoires in COVID-19. Profiling relied on immunoSEQ multiplex PCR, and the TCRdb table lists in-frame clones only, not all of them. This sample has around 150,000 clones, with about 93% found just once. The sample comprised peripheral blood. Every receptor here comes from a woman between 45 and 65 years old with acute or convalescent COVID-19.

This chain links TRBV5-1 with TRBJ1-1; D ambiguous. CDR3 length: 14 residues. The V end lost 3 bases, the J end lost 1 base, and 10 bases lay between the germline ends. Germline V lookup: CDR1 SGHRS, CDR2 YFSETQ. The CDR3 spells CASSSTRRNTEAFF. CDR3 DNA sequence: TGCGCCAGCAGCTCTACACGGAGGAACACTGAAGCTTTCTTT.

The rearrangement links TRBV9 to TRBJ2-1; tentative D call: TRBD1 (6 bases). Germline values: CDR1 SGDLS, CDR2 YYNGEE. The CDR3 totals 15 residues. Trimming stripped 4 bases from V and 4 bases from J, with 15 bases between. The CDR3 DNA sequence: TGTGCCAGCAGCCTCAAGTCGGACAGTTACAATGAGCAGTTCTTC. It specifies CASSLKSDSYNEQFF.

The gene calls are TRBV30 and TRBJ2-1; 9 bases line up with TRBD2. CDR3 length: 14 residues. V was pared by 3 bases and J by 8 bases, with 8 bases of the junction left unmatched. Per the germline V gene, CDR1 is GTSNPN and CDR2 is SVGIG (reference sequence). CDR3 in amino acids: CAWSGTSSHHEQFF. The DNA for the CDR3 is TGTGCCTGGAGCGGGACTAGCAGCCACCATGAGCAGTTCTTC.

V usage is TRBV2 and J usage is TRBJ2-7; maybe TRBD2 (5 bases). Germline-derived CDR1 and CDR2 are SNHLY and FYNNEI. The CDR3 consists of 15 residues. V gave up 1 base and J gave up 7 bases, with 17 bases separating them. The CDR3 coding sequence is TGTGCCAGCAGTGAAGAACAGCTACCAACGGGGGAGCAGTACTTC. Its protein product is CASSEEQLPTGEQYF.

V gene TRBV4-1 combines with J gene TRBJ1-1, with D unresolved. This CDR3 is 16 amino acids long. Trimming took off 0 bases at V and 0 bases at J, with 11 bases between the two ends. Germline V gene lookup returns CDR1 MGHRA and CDR2 YSYEKL. CDR3 amino acids: CASSQDGEGMNTEAFF. The CDR3 DNA reads TGCGCCAGCAGCCAAGATGGAGAGGGAATGAACACTGAAGCTTTCTTT.

This chain uses TRBV30 with TRBJ2-7; D might be TRBD2 (5 bases). Germline V gives CDR1 GTSNPN, CDR2 SVGIG (reference sequence). This CDR3 is built from 14 residues. V was shortened by 4 bases and J by 0 bases, with 13 bases between the two germline ends. The DNA for the CDR3 is TGTGCCTGGAAGAGGGTAGGGATCTCCTACGAGCAGTACTTC. This sequence encodes CAWKRVGISYEQYF.

The rearrangement links TRBV5-4 to TRBJ2-7; 7 bases are a match to TRBD2. V shed 5 bases, J shed 3 bases, and the junction held 5 bases outside the gene matches. Germline CDR1 and CDR2: SGHNT and YYREEE (reference sequence). The CDR3 consists of 13 residues. CDR3 residues: CASSPSGYYEQYF. CDR3 nucleotide sequence: TGTGCCAGCAGTCCTAGCGGATACTACGAGCAGTACTTC.

The V and J genes are TRBV3-1 (or the pseudogene TRBV3-2) and TRBJ2-7, with TRBD2 matching over 8 bases. This CDR3 is 13 amino acids long. V gave up 5 bases and J gave up 5 bases; unmatched junction bases: 5. Per the germline V gene, CDR1 is LGHDT and CDR2 is YNNKEL (reference sequence). This chain's CDR3 is CASSNSGGNEQYF. CDR3 coding DNA: TGTGCCAGCAGCAACAGCGGGGGCAACGAGCAGTACTTC.

The chain recombines TRBV5-4 with TRBJ1-1; 10 nucleotides match TRBD1. Germline loops: CDR1 SGHNT, CDR2 YYREEE (reference sequence). The CDR3 loop spans 17 amino acids. J lost 0 bases, V lost 0 bases, and 5 bases had no gene match. CDR3 nucleotide sequence: TGTGCCAGCAGCTTGGGTTGGGGACAGGGGATGAACACTGAAGCTTTCTTT. Translation gives CASSLGWGQGMNTEAFF.

The V and J genes are TRBV10-3 and TRBJ2-1, with 10 bases aligning to TRBD1. The CDR3 has 14 residues. After removal of 5 bases from V and 5 bases from J, the junction contained 3 bases not matched to a gene. Germline lookup yields CDR1 ENHRY and CDR2 SYGVKD. CDR3 in DNA: TGTGCCATCAGTAAGGGGACAGGGGACAATGAGCAGTTCTTC. It codes for CAISKGTGDNEQFF.

The chain is built from TRBV4-1 and TRBJ2-1; D not resolved. The CDR3 has 14 amino acids. V gave up 1 base and J gave up 10 bases, with 14 bases separating them. Germline values: CDR1 MGHRA, CDR2 YSYEKL. The CDR3 protein is CASSQARGEVEQFF. The CDR3 DNA reads TGCGCCAGCAGCCAAGCGCGTGGCGAGGTGGAGCAGTTCTTC.

This chain links TRBV7-8 with TRBJ2-7, with D perhaps matching TRBD2 (7 bases). Trimming shortened V by 2 bases and J by 0 bases, and 11 bases separated the two germline ends. This CDR3 is 15 amino acids long. Germline loops: CDR1 SGHVS, CDR2 FQNEAQ. The CDR3 region has the DNA TGTGCCAGCAGCTTACGGGGGGCCAACTCCTACGAGCAGTACTTC. Encoded protein: CASSLRGANSYEQYF.

CDR3 bases: TGTGCCAGCAGGAGGGCCGCTGGGGCCAACGTCCTGACTTTC. Translated, it gives CASRRAAGANVLTF. The V call is TRBV6-5, the J call TRBJ2-6, with D possibly TRBD2 on 5 matching bases. V lost 6 bases to trimming and J lost 2 bases, with 8 bases between them. The CDR3 runs 14 residues. Germline CDR1 and CDR2: MNHEY and SVGAGI.

The chain employs TRBV25-1 and TRBJ2-1, with D perhaps matching TRBD1 (6 bases). Germline-derived CDR1 and CDR2 are MGHDK and SYGVNS. The CDR3 totals 15 residues. Trimming stripped 6 bases from V and 4 bases from J, with 16 bases between. The CDR3 nucleotides are TGTGCCAGCAGGTCTGGCAGGGGCTTATACAATGAGCAGTTCTTC. Its translation is CASRSGRGLYNEQFF.

The V call is TRBV12-3 or TRBV12-4, the J call TRBJ2-1; 9 nucleotides line up with TRBD2. The CDR3 has 13 amino acids. With V trimmed by 6 bases and J by 6 bases, 3 bases remained unmatched. This CDR3 is CASRGLASNEQFF. DNA for the CDR3: TGTGCCAGCAGGGGACTAGCTTCCAATGAGCAGTTCTTC.

This chain connects TRBV5-1 to TRBJ1-3; the D gene is possibly TRBD1 (5 bases). The CDR3 totals 17 residues. V shed 2 bases and J shed 1 base, with 16 bases lying between them. The germline V gene has CDR1 SGHRS and CDR2 YFSETQ. In nucleotides, the CDR3 is TGCGCCAGCAGCTTCACGGGGGGAGGTCGGTCTGGAAACACCATATATTTT. It is translated as CASSFTGGGRSGNTIYF.

This clone was detected once. A read error may produce the germline difference seen at one junction end. This chain joins TRBV5-8 and TRBJ2-2; the match to TRBD2 covers 8 bases. This CDR3 has 14 amino acids. The germline CDR1 and CDR2 sequences are SGHTS and YDEGEE. In nucleotides, the CDR3 is TGTGCCCGCAGCCCGGGGGGGGGCGGCGGGGAGCTGTTTTTT. Translating it yields CARSPGGGGGELFF. The entire variable domain, with the rest obtained from reference TRBV5-8 and TRBJ2-2, is as follows: EAGVTQSPTHLIKTRGQQATLRCSPISGHTSVYWYQQALGLGLQFLLWYDEGEERNRGNFPPRFSGRQFPNYSSELNVNALELEDSALYLCARSPGGGGGELFFGEGSRLTVL.

The rearrangement joins TRBV7-2 to TRBJ2-1; tentatively, D is TRBD1 (5 bases). Germline-derived CDR1 and CDR2 are SGHTA and FQGNSA. The length of the CDR3 is 16 residues. The germline V and J ends were trimmed by 1 base and 0 bases, with 10 bases remaining between them. CDR3 bases: TGTGCCAGCAGCTTAGGGGGCTCTCCCTCCTACAATGAGCAGTTCTTC. Translated: CASSLGGSPSYNEQFF.

The chain has TRBV6-5 and TRBJ2-7; the match to TRBD1 covers 9 bases. V dropped 4 bases and J dropped 7; count of bases not matched to a gene: 2. The CDR3 covers 12 residues. CDR1 MNHEY and CDR2 SVGAGI come from the germline V gene. CDR3 in DNA: TGTGCCAGCAGTTTAGACAGGGGGGAGCAGTACTTC. Its protein product is CASSLDRGEQYF.

This clone was detected once. This chain connects TRBV6-5 to TRBJ1-6; TRBD1 agrees at 8 bases. In germline, CDR1 is MNHEY, CDR2 SVGAGI. With 7 bases clipped from V and 10 bases from J, the junction kept 9 bases outside the gene matches. CDR3 length: 14 residues. The CDR3 DNA reads as TGTGCCAGCATTAGGGGGACAGGCGGATCACCCCTCCACTTT. As protein: CASIRGTGGSPLHF.

This sequence joins TRBV28 and TRBJ1-6; 7 bases map to TRBD1. Unmatched junction bases numbered 18, after V lost 3 bases and J lost 7 bases. This CDR3 has 19 residues. CDR1 is MDHEN and CDR2 is SYDVKM in the germline V gene. The CDR3 sequence: CASSFNPESATGQNSPLHF. The CDR3 nucleotides are TGTGCCAGCAGTTTCAACCCTGAATCCGCGACAGGGCAGAATTCACCCCTCCACTTT.

The rearrangement joins TRBV2 to TRBJ1-1; D call uncertain. The CDR3 has 14 amino acids. The germline gives CDR1 SNHLY, CDR2 FYNNEI. V was shortened by 7 bases and J by 7 bases, with 19 bases between the two germline ends. Here the CDR3 DNA reads TGTGCCAGCACCTCTGCCCGGCGGGCCCATGAAGCTTTCTTT. Amino acids: CASTSARRAHEAFF.

This chain connects TRBV29-1 to TRBJ1-1; a possible D gene is TRBD1 (5 bases). Trimming cost V 6 bases and J 3 bases, with 14 bases left between them. Per the germline V gene, CDR1 is SQVTM and CDR2 is ANQGSEA. CDR3 length: 13 amino acids. The CDR3 loop is CSVPGGRYTEAFF. The CDR3 nucleotides are TGCAGCGTGCCCGGGGGGAGATACACTGAAGCTTTCTTT. Using reference TRBV29-1 and TRBJ1-1 for the parts outside the CDR3, the full variable domain is SAVISQKPSRDICQRGTSLTIQCQVDSQVTMMFWYRQQPGQSLTLIATANQGSEATYESGFVIDKFPISRPNLTFSTLTVSNMSPEDSSIYLCSVPGGRYTEAFFGQGTRLTVV.

The rearrangement links TRBV3-1 (or the pseudogene TRBV3-2) to TRBJ1-2; TRBD1 aligns across 11 bases. Germline-derived CDR1 and CDR2 are LGHDT and YNNKEL (reference sequence). The CDR3 totals 17 residues. V was pared by 1 base and J by 0 bases, with 4 bases of the junction left unmatched. The CDR3 protein is CASSQAGTGGPNYGYTF. The CDR3 nucleotides read TGTGCCAGCAGCCAAGCCGGGACAGGGGGACCTAACTATGGCTACACCTTC.

J is TRBJ2-1 and V is TRBV30, with D possibly TRBD2 on 5 matching bases. This CDR3 is 11 amino acids long. The germline V gene encodes CDR1 GTSNPN and CDR2 SVGIG (reference sequence). Trimming removed 1 base from V and 13 bases from J, with 11 bases in between. CDR3 DNA: TGTGCCTGGAGTGAGCGGATCCGCCAGTTCTTC. It encodes CAWSERIRQFF. Filled out from reference TRBV30 and TRBJ2-1, the complete variable domain reads SQTIHQWPATLVQPVGSPLSLECTVEGTSNPNLYWYRQAAGRGLQLLFYSVGIGQISSEVPQNLSASRPQDRQFILSSKKLLLSDSGFYLCAWSERIRQFFGPGTRLTVL.